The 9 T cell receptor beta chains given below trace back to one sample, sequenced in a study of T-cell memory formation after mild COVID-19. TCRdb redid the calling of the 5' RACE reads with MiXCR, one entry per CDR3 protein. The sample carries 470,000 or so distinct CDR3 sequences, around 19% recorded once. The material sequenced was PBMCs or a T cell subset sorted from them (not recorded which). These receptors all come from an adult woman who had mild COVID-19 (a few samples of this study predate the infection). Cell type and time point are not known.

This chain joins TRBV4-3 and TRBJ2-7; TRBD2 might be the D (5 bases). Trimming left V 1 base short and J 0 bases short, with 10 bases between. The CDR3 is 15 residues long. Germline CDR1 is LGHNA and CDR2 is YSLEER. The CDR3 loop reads CASSQGVALSYEQYF. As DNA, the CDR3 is TGCGCCAGCAGCCAAGGGGTAGCGCTCTCCTACGAGCAGTACTTC.

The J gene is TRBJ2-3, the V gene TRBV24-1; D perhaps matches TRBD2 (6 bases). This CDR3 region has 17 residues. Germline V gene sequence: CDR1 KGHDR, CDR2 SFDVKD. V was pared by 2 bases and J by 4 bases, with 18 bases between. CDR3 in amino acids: CATSDSFYTEGPDTQYF. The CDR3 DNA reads TGTGCCACCAGTGATTCTTTCTATACGGAGGGACCAGATACGCAGTATTTT.

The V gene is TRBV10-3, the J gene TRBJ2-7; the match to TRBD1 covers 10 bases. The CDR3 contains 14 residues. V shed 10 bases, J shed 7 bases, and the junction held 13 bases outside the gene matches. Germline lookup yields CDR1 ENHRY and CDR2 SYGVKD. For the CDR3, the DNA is TGTGCCACCACCGGGACAGGGGCGGCTTGGGAGCAGTACTTC. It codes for CATTGTGAAWEQYF.

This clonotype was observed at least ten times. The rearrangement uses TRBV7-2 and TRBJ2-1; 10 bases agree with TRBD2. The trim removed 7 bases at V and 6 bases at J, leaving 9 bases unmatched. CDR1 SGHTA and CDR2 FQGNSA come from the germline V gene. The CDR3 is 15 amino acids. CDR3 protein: CASNAGTSAINEQFF. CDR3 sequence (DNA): TGTGCCAGCAACGCGGGGACTAGCGCGATCAATGAGCAGTTCTTC.

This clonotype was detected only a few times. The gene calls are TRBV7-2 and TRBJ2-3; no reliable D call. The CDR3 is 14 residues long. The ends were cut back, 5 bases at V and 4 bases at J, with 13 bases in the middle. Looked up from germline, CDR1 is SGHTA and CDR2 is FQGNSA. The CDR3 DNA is TGTGCCAGCAGCCTACGAAGGGTCCCAGATACGCAGTATTTT. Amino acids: CASSLRRVPDTQYF. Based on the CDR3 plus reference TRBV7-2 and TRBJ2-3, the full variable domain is GAGVSQSPSNKVTEKGKDVELRCDPISGHTALYWYRQSLGQGLEFLIYFQGNSAPDKSGLPSDRFSAERTGGSVSTLTIQRTQQEDSAVYLCASSLRRVPDTQYFGPGTRLTVL.

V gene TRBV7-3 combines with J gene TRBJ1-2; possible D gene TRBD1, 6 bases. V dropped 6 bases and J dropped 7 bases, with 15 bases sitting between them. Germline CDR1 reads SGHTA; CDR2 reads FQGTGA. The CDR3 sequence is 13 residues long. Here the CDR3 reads CASRSGGAVGYTF. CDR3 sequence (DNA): TGTGCCAGCAGGTCCGGGGGGGCAGTTGGCTACACCTTC. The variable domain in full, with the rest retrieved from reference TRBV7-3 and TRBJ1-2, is GAGVSQTPSNKVTEKGKYVELRCDPISGHTALYWYRQSLGQGPEFLIYFQGTGAADDSGLPNDRFFAVRPEGSVSTLKIQRTERGDSAVYLCASRSGGAVGYTFGSGTRLTVV.

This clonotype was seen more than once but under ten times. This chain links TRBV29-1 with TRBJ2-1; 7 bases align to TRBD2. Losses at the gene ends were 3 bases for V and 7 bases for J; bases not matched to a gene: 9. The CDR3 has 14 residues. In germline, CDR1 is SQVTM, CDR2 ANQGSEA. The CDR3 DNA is TGCAGCGTTGATTCGGCGGGAGAGGGGAATGAGCAGTTCTTC. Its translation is CSVDSAGEGNEQFF.

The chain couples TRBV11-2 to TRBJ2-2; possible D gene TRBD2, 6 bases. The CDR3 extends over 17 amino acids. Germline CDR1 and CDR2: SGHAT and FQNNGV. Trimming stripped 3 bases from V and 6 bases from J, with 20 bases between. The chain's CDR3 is CASSFPTGLLSAGELFF. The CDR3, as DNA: TGTGCCAGCAGCTTCCCCACGGGACTTCTGAGCGCCGGGGAGCTGTTTTTT.

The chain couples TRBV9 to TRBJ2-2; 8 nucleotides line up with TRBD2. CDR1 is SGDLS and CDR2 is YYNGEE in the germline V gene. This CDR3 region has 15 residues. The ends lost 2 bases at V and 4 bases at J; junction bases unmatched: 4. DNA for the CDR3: TGTGCCAGCAGCGTGAGCGGGAGCCTCACCGGGGAGCTGTTTTTT. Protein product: CASSVSGSLTGELFF.